This T cell receptor (beta chain) was identified in a study of T cell responses to AZD1222 COVID-19 vaccine. General study results and limits: Spike-specific TCR breadth and depth went up after people got two AZD1222 doses. Scientists sampled the repertoires only once the peak T cell response had passed.

In the case of this clone: Its antigen is not known.

CDR1 is DFQATT, CDR2 SNEGSKA, per germline (reference sequence). This CDR3 has 14 amino acids. V was trimmed by 3 bases and J by 4 bases, leaving 14 bases between them. Sequencing was performed with immunoSEQ multiplex PCR; in TCRdb, only in-frame clones are kept and a portion is missing. This table has 150,000 or so clones, under 95% appearing once. The receptor comes from an adult in good health. The chain carries TRBV20-1 and TRBJ2-3, with unresolved D. This material consisted of peripheral blood, taken on day 0 of AZD1222 vaccination. The CDR3 region is CSASQLVGSDTQYF. As DNA, the CDR3 is TGCAGTGCTAGTCAGCTAGTTGGGTCAGATACGCAGTATTTT.